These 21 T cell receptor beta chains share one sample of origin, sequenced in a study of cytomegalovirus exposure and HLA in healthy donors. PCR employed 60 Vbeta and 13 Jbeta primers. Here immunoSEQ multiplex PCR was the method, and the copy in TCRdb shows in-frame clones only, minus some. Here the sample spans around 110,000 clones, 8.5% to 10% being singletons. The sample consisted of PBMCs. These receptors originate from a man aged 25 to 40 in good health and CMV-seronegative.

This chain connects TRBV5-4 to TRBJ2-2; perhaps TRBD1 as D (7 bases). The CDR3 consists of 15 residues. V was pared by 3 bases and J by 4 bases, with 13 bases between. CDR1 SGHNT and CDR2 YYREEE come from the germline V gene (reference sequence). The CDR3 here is CASSWAGGSTGELFF. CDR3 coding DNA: TGTGCCAGCAGCTGGGCAGGGGGGAGCACCGGGGAGCTGTTTTTT.

CDR3 nucleotides: TGCGCCAGCAGTGAGCATCTGAGGCATTCTGTCGACACTGAAGCTTTCTTT. It encodes CASSEHLRHSVDTEAFF. The chain employs TRBV4-1 and TRBJ1-1; no clear D gene. The CDR3 extends over 17 amino acids. V lost 6 bases to trimming and J lost 3 bases, with 23 bases between them. Germline values: CDR1 MGHRA, CDR2 YSYEKL.

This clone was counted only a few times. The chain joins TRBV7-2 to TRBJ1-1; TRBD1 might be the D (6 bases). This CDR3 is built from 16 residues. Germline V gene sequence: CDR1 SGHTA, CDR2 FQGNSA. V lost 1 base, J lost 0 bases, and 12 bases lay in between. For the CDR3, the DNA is TGTGCCAGCAGCTTAGGTACCGGGACACTGAACACTGAAGCTTTCTTT. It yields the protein CASSLGTGTLNTEAFF. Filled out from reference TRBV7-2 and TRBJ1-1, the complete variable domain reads GAGVSQSPSNKVTEKGKDVELRCDPISGHTALYWYRQSLGQGLEFLIYFQGNSAPDKSGLPSDRFSAERTGGSVSTLTIQRTQQEDSAVYLCASSLGTGTLNTEAFFGQGTRLTVV.

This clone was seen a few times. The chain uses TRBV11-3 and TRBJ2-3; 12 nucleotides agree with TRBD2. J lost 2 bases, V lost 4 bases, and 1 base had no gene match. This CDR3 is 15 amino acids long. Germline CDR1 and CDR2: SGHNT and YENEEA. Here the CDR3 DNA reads TGTGCCAGCAGCTCTAGCGGGGGGGCCACAGATACGCAGTATTTT. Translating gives CASSSSGGATDTQYF.

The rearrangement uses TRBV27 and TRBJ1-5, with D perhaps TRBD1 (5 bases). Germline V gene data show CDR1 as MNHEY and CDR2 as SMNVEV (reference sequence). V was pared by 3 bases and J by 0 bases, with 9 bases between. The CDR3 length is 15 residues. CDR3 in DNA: TGTGCCAGCAGTTTTCAGGGAAATAGCAATCAGCCCCAGCATTTT. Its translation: CASSFQGNSNQPQHF.

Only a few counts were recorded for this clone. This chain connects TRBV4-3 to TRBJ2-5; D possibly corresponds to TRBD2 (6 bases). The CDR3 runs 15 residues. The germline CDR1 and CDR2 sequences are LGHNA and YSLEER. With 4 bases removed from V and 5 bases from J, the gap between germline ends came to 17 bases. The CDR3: CASSRLGGDAETQYF. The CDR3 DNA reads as TGCGCCAGCAGCCGCCTGGGCGGGGATGCGGAGACCCAGTACTTC.

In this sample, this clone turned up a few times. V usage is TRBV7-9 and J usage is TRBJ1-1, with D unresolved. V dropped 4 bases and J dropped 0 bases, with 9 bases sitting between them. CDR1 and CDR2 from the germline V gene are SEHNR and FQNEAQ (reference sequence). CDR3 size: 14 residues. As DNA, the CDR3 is TGTGCCAGCAGCTCTTCCGGGATGAACACTGAAGCTTTCTTT. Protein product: CASSSSGMNTEAFF.

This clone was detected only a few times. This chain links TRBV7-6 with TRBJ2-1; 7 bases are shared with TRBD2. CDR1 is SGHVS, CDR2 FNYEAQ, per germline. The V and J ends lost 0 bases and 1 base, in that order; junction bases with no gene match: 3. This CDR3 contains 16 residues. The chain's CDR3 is CASSLARGGSYNEQFF. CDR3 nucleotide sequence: TGTGCCAGCAGCTTAGCGAGGGGAGGGTCCTACAATGAGCAGTTCTTC.

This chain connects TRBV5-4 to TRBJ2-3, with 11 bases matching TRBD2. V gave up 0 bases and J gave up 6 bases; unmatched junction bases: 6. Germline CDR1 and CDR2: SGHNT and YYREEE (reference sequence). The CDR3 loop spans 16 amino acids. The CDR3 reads CASSLVLAGVVDTQYF. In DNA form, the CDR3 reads TGTGCCAGCAGCTTGGTACTAGCGGGAGTAGTTGATACGCAGTATTTT. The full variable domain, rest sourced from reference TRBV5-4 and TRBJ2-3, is ETGVTQSPTHLIKTRGQQVTLRCSSQSGHNTVSWYQQALGQGPQFIFQYYREEENGRGNFPPRFSGLQFPNYSSELNVNALELDDSALYLCASSLVLAGVVDTQYFGPGTRLTVL.

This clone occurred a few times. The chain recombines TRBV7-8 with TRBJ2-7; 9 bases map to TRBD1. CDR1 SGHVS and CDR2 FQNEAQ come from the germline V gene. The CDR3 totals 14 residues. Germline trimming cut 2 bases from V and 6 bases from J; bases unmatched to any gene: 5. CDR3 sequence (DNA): TGTGCCAGCAGCTTATGGACAGGGGACGGCGAGCAGTACTTC. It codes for CASSLWTGDGEQYF. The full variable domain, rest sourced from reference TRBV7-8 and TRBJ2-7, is GAGVSQSPRYKVAKRGQDVALRCDPISGHVSLFWYQQALGQGPEFLTYFQNEAQLDKSGLPSDRFFAERPEGSVSTLKIQRTQQEDSAVYLCASSLWTGDGEQYFGPGTRLTVT.

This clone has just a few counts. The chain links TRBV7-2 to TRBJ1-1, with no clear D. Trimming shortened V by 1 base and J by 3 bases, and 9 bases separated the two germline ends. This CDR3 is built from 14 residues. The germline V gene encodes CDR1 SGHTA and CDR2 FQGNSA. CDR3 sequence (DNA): TGTGCCAGCAGCTTAGGGGCGCGTCACACTGAAGCTTTCTTT. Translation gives CASSLGARHTEAFF.

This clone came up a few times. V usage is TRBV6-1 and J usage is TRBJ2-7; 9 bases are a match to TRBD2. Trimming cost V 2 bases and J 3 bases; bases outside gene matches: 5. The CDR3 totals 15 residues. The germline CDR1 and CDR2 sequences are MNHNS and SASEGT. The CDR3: CASSETGLARYEQYF. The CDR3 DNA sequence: TGTGCCAGCAGTGAAACGGGACTAGCCCGCTACGAGCAGTACTTC.

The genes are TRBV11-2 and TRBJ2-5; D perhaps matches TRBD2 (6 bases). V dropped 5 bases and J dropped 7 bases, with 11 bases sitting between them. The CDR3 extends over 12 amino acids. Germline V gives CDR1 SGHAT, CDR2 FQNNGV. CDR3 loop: CASSRDSGTQYF. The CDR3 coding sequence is TGTGCCAGCAGCCGGGACTCGGGGACCCAGTACTTC.

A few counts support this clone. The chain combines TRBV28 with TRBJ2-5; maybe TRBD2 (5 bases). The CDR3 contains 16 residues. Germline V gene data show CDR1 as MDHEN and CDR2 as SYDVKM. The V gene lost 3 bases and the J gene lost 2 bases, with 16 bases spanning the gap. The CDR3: CASSFSGRGPQETQYF. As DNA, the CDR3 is TGTGCCAGCAGTTTCTCGGGGAGAGGGCCTCAAGAGACCCAGTACTTC. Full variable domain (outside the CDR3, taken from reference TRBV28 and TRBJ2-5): DVKVTQSSRYLVKRTGEKVFLECVQDMDHENMFWYRQDPGLGLRLIYFSYDVKMKEKGDIPEGYSVSREKKERFSLILESASTNQTSMYLCASSFSGRGPQETQYFGPGTRLLVL.

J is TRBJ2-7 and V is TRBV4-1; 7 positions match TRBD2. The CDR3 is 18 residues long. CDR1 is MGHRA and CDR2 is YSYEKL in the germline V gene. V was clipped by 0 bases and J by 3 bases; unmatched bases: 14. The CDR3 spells CASSQDPGGIRGDYEQYF. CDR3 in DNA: TGCGCCAGCAGCCAAGATCCCGGGGGGATCAGAGGGGACTACGAGCAGTACTTC.

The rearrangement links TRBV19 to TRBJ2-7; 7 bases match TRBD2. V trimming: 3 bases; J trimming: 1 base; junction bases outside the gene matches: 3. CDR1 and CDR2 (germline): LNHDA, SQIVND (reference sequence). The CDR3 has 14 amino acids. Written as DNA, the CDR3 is TGTGCCAGTAGTATTAAGCGGGGATCCTACGAGCAGTACTTC. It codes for CASSIKRGSYEQYF.

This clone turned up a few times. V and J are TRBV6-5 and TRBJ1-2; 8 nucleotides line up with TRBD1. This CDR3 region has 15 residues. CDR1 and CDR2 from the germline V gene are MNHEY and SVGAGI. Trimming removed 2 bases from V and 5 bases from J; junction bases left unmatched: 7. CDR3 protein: CASSYGAGGGYGYTF. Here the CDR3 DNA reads TGTGCCAGCAGTTACGGGGCAGGGGGCGGTTATGGCTACACCTTC.

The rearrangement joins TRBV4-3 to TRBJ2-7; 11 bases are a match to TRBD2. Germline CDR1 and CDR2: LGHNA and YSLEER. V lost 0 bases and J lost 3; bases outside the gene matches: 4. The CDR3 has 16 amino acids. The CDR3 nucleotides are TGCGCCAGCAGCCAAGAACTAGCGGGGGCTTTCTACGAGCAGTACTTC. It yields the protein CASSQELAGAFYEQYF.

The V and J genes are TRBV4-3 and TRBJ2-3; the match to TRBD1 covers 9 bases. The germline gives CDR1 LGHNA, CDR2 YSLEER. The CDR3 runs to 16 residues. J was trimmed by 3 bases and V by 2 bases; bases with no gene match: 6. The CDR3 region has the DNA TGCGCCAGCAGCCAACCCCCGGGACAGGGTACAGATACGCAGTATTTT. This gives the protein CASSQPPGQGTDTQYF.

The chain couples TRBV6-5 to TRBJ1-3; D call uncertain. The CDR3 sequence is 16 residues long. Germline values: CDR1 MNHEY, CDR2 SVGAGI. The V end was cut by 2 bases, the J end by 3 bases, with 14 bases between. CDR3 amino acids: CASSYGTEGGGNTIYF. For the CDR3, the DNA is TGTGCCAGCAGTTACGGAACAGAAGGAGGTGGAAACACCATATATTTT.

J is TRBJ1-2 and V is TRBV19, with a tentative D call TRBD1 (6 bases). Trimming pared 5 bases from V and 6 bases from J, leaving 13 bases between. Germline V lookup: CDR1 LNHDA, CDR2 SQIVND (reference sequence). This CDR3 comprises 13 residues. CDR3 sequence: CASSQQGIDGYTF. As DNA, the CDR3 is TGTGCCAGTAGTCAACAGGGAATAGATGGCTACACCTTC.